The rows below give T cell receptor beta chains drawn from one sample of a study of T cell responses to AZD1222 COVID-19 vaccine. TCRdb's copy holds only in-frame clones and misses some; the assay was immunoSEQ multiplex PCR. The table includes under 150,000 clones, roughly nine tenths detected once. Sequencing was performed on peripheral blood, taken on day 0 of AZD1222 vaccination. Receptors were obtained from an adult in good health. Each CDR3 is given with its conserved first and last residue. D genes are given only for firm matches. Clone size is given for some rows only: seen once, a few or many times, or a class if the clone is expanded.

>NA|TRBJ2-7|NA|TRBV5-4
TGTGCCAGCGCATTGCAGGTGGGGTACGAGCAGTACTTC
CASALQVGYEQYF
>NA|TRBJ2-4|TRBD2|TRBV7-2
TGTGCCAGCGCGAGCGGGACCAAAAACATTCAGTACTTC
CASASGTKNIQYF
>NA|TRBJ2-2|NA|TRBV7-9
TGTGCCAGCAGCCCCGCCCCGGGGGTGGCTACCGGGGAGCTGTTTTTT
CASSPAPGVATGELFF
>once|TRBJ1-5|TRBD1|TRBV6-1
TGTGCCAGCAGTGAAGCACCGACAGGGGGCTTTCAGCCCCAGCATTTT
CASSEAPTGGFQPQHF
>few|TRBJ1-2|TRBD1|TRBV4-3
TGCGCCAGCAGCCCAGATACAGGGGCCTATGGCTACACCTTC
CASSPDTGAYGYTF
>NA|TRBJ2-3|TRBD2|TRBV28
TGTGCCGCGACGAGGGGCGGGAGTGAGTATACGCAGTATTTT
CAATRGGSEYTQYF
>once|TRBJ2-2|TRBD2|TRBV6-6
TGTGCCAGCAGTCTCGGACTAGCGGGAGGGCGGACCGGGGAGCTGTTTTTT
CASSLGLAGGRTGELFF
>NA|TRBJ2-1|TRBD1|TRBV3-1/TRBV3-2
TGTGCCAGCAGCCCCGGGACAGGGACCTACAATGAGCAGTTCTTC
CASSPGTGTYNEQFF
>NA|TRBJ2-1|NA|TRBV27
TGTGCCAGCAGCCCTCAGGGGGGTTCCTACAATGAGCAGTTCTTC
CASSPQGGSYNEQFF
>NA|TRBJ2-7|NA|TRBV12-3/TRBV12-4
TGTGCCAGCAGTTTGGAGGGGTACGAGCAGTACTTC
CASSLEGYEQYF
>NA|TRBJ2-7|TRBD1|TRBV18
TGTGCCAGCTCACTGGGGACAGTTCATAACGAGCAGTACTTC
CASSLGTVHNEQYF
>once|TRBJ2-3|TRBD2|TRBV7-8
TGTGCCAGCAGTCCTGGACTAGCGTCCACAGATACGCAGTATTTT
CASSPGLASTDTQYF
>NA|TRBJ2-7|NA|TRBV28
TGTGCCAGCAGTTCCCCCGTTAAGGCCCCCTACGAGCAGTACTTC
CASSSPVKAPYEQYF
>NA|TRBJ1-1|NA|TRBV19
TGTGCCAGTAGAGGGGGGTACGCCGGGCGGCCTGAAGCTTTCTTT
CASRGGYAGRPEAFF
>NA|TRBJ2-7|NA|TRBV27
TGTGCCAGCAGTTTATCACCCGGCCGGGAGCAGTACTTC
CASSLSPGREQYF
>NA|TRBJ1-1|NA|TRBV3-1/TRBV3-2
TGTGCCAGCAGCCAAGATAGCAGGGTATTGAACACTGAAGCTTTCTTT
CASSQDSRVLNTEAFF
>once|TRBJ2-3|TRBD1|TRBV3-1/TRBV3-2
TGTGCCAGCAGCCTATCCGGGACAGGGGGTCTAGATACGCAGTATTTT
CASSLSGTGGLDTQYF
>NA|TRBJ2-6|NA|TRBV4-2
TGTGCCAGCAATCAACCAGGTTCTAGCTCTGGGGCCAACGTCCTGACTTTC
CASNQPGSSSGANVLTF
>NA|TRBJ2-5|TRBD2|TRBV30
TGTGCCTGGAGTTATAGCGGGAGCGGGACCCAGTACTTC
CAWSYSGSGTQYF
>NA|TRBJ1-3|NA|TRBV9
TGTGCCAGCAGCGTAGAGTCTTCGGGAAACACCATATATTTT
CASSVESSGNTIYF
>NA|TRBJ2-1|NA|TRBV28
TGTGCCAGCACTCACGGTCTAGGAGCCTACAATGAGCAGTTCTTC
CASTHGLGAYNEQFF
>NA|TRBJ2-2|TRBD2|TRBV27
TGTGCCAGCAGCCGAGGGGGCGGGAGGGTTACCGGGGAGCTGTTTTTT
CASSRGGGRVTGELFF
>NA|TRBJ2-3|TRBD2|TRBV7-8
TGTGCCAGCAGCCGAGGTGGCCTAGCGGGAGTCACAGATACGCAGTATTTT
CASSRGGLAGVTDTQYF
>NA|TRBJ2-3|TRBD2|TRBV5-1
TGCGCCAGCAGCCCCTGGACTAGCGGGAGCACAGATACGCAGTATTTT
CASSPWTSGSTDTQYF
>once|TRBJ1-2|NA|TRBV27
TGTGCCAGCAGTTACCGGGAAATAGGAGGCTACACCTTC
CASSYREIGGYTF
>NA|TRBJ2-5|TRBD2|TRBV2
TGTGCCAGCAGTGTACTAGCGGCTCCTCAAGAGACCCAGTACTTC
CASSVLAAPQETQYF
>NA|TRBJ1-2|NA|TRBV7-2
TGTGCCAGCAGCTTAGGTAGTCCGGTTCTAGCTAACTATGGCTACACCTTC
CASSLGSPVLANYGYTF
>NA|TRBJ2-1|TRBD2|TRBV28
TGTGCCAGCACCTCGGGGACTAGCGGGAGGGCCTTCTACAATGAGCAGTTCTTC
CASTSGTSGRAFYNEQFF
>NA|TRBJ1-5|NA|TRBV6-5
TGTGCCAGCAGTTATGCGGGGGATCAGCCCCAGCATTTT
CASSYAGDQPQHF
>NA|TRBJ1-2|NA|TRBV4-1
TGCGCCAGCAGCCTCGACAGAGGCTATGGCTACACCTTC
CASSLDRGYGYTF
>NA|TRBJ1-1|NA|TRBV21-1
TGTGCCAGGGAAGTGGAAGCGGATCAGGGGGCAACTGAAGCTTTCTTT
CAREVEADQGATEAFF
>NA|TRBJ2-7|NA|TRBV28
TGTGCCAGCAGTTTAAACAGGATCGATCAGTACTTC
CASSLNRIDQYF
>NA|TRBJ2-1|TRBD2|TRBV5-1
TGCGCCAGCAGCGGACGGCTAGCGGGTTACAATGAGCAGTTCTTC
CASSGRLAGYNEQFF
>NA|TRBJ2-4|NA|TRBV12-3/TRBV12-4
TGTGCCAGCAGTTTAGTAGAAAACATTCAGTACTTC
CASSLVENIQYF
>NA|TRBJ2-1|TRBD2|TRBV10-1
TGCGCCAGCAGTGCCGGGACTAGCGGGCCCTACAATGAGCAGTTCTTC
CASSAGTSGPYNEQFF
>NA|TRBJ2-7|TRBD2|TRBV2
TGTGCCAGCAGTGACCCCATAGCGGGAGGAGGCTACGAGCAGTACTTC
CASSDPIAGGGYEQYF
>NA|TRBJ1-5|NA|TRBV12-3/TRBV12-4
TGTGCCAGCAGCCCCGATAGCAATCAGCCCCAGCATTTT
CASSPDSNQPQHF
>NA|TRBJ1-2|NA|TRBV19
TGTGCCAGGGGGACCCAGGAGGGCTATGGCTACACCTTC
CARGTQEGYGYTF
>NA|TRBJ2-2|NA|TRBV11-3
TGTGCCAGCAGCTTAGATATTAATCCTGGCACCGGGGAGCTGTTTTTT
CASSLDINPGTGELFF
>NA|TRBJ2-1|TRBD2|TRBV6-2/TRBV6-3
TGTGCCAGCAGTTCTGCTAGCGGGAGGGCCCCAAGCTCCTACAATGAGCAGTTCTTC
CASSSASGRAPSSYNEQFF
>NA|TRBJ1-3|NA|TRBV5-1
TGCGCCAGCAGCTTGTCCGGCTCTGGAAACACCATATATTTT
CASSLSGSGNTIYF